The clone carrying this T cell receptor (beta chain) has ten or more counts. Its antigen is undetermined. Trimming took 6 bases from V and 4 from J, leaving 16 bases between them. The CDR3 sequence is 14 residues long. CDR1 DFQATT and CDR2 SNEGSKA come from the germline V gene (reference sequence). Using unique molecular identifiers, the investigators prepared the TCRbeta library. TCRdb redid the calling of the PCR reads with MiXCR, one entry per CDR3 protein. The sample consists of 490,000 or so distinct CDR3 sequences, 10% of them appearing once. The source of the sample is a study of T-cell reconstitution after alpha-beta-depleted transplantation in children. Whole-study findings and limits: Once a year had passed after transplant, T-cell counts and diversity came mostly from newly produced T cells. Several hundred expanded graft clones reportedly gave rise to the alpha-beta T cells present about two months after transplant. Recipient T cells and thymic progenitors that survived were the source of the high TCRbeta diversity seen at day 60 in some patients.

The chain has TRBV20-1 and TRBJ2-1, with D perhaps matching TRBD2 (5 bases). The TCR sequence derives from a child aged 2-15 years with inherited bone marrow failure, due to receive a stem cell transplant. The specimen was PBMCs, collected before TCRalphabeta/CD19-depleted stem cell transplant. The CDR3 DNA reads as TGCAGTGCCCAACTAGTCGGGGTATACAATGAGCAGTTCTTC. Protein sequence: CSAQLVGVYNEQFF.